These T cell receptor beta chains were read from a single sample in a study of T cell repertoires in aging, cancer and after chemotherapy. TCRdb reprocessed the multiplex PCR reads via MiXCR and lists one record per CDR3 protein. The profile shows about 2,200 distinct CDR3 sequences, about 25% of them singletons. Sequencing input: blood. These receptor sequences come from a human donor in good health. CDR3s include the opening cysteine and the closing phenylalanine or tryptophan. The D gene is left open where the match is weak. Clone sizes are given selectively: once, few, many, or a class where the clone is expanded.

v_call	j_call	clone_size	d_call	cdr3_aa	cdr3_nt
TRBV6-6	TRBJ1-5	medium-sized	.	CASSYPGENQPQHF	TGTGCCAGCAGTTACCCGGGCGAAAATCAGCCCCAGCATTTT
TRBV7-9	TRBJ1-4	.	TRBD1	CASSYSRTGGEKLFF	TGTGCCAGCAGCTACAGCCGGACAGGGGGCGAAAAACTGTTTTTT
TRBV6-5	TRBJ1-6	few	TRBD1	CASNRPGQGKNSPLHF	TGTGCCAGCAATAGACCGGGACAGGGGAAAAATTCACCCCTCCACTTT
TRBV12-3/TRBV12-4	TRBJ2-5	.	.	CASSFGGGASETQYF	TGTGCCAGCAGTTTCGGCGGGGGCGCGTCCGAGACCCAGTACTTC
TRBV5-6	TRBJ2-1	large	.	CASSAWGSYYNEQFF	TGTGCCAGCAGCGCGTGGGGCAGCTACTACAATGAGCAGTTCTTC
TRBV5-5	TRBJ2-3	medium-sized	.	CASSWSQYADTQYF	TGTGCCAGCAGCTGGTCCCAGTACGCAGATACGCAGTATTTT
TRBV20-1	TRBJ2-3	.	.	CSANTRTITADTQYF	TGCAGTGCCAACACACGGACAATAACGGCAGATACGCAGTATTTT
TRBV6-5	TRBJ2-4	medium-sized	.	CASRAQGKNIQYF	TGTGCCAGCCGCGCGCAGGGGAAAAACATTCAGTACTTC
TRBV5-5	TRBJ1-6	medium-sized	.	CASSPYNSPLHF	TGTGCCAGCAGCCCCTATAATTCACCCCTCCACTTT
TRBV12-3/TRBV12-4	TRBJ2-5	.	TRBD1	CASSLDRGAMGKETQYF	TGTGCCAGCAGTTTAGACAGGGGGGCGATGGGAAAAGAGACCCAGTACTTC